Presented here are 10 T cell receptor beta chains from one specimen sequenced in a study of STAT5B mutations in CD4+ large granular lymphocyte leukemia. The table came from immunoSEQ multiplex PCR; TCRdb's copy has only in-frame clones and leaves some out. This table has 32,000 or so clones, 65% to 80% appearing once. Specimen: CD4+ T cells from blood buffy coats. All receptors come from a human donor in good health.

This clone was detected only once. This chain links TRBV25-1 with TRBJ2-6; tentative D call: TRBD1 (5 bases). CDR1 is MGHDK and CDR2 is SYGVNS in the germline V gene. This CDR3 contains 17 residues. V was cut by 3 bases and J by 0 bases, with 12 bases left in between. The CDR3 sequence is CASSDKSGLSGANVLTF. The CDR3 region has the DNA TGTGCCAGCAGTGATAAGTCAGGGCTCTCTGGGGCCAACGTCCTGACTTTC. Supplemented by reference TRBV25-1 and TRBJ2-6, the full variable domain reads EADIYQTPRYLVIGTGKKITLECSQTMGHDKMYWYQQDPGMELHLIHYSYGVNSTEKGDLSSESTVSRIRTEHFPLTLESARPSHTSQYLCASSDKSGLSGANVLTFGAGSRLTVL.

The chain joins TRBV2 to TRBJ2-3; D unresolved. The CDR3 consists of 15 residues. V was pared by 2 bases and J by 2 bases, with 11 bases between. Germline CDR1 reads SNHLY; CDR2 reads FYNNEI. The CDR3 spells CASSERPTPTDTQYF. The CDR3 DNA reads TGTGCCAGCAGTGAAAGGCCTACTCCCACAGATACGCAGTATTTT.

The rearrangement joins TRBV5-5 to TRBJ1-3; D is uncertain. V was clipped by 1 base and J by 2 bases, with 10 bases between them. The CDR3 has 15 residues. Germline V gene sequence: CDR1 SGHKS, CDR2 YYEKEE (reference sequence). In nucleotides, the CDR3 is TGTGCCAGCAGCTTGCAGGACCCGCCTGGAAACACCATATATTTT. Translating it yields CASSLQDPPGNTIYF.

The CDR3 sequence is CASSFGSPGQATGELFF. CDR3 coding DNA: TGTGCCAGCAGCTTCGGTTCTCCCGGACAGGCGACCGGGGAGCTGTTTTTT. This rearrangement joins TRBV7-6 to TRBJ2-2, with 7 bases aligning to TRBD1. V lost 3 bases to trimming and J lost 5 bases; unmatched junction nucleotides: 12. The length of the CDR3 is 17 residues. Germline CDR1 is SGHVS and CDR2 is FNYEAQ.

V gene TRBV7-2 combines with J gene TRBJ2-3; 12 bases line up with TRBD2. Germline-derived CDR1 and CDR2 are SGHTA and FQGNSA. The CDR3 length is 16 residues. The junction had 0 bases not matched to a gene; V was cut back by 1 base and J by 1 base. The DNA of the CDR3 is TGTGCCAGCAGCTTAGGACTAGCGGGGGGCACAGATACGCAGTATTTT. Encoded protein: CASSLGLAGGTDTQYF.

The chain employs TRBV10-3 and TRBJ2-7; D remains unclear. There are 11 residues in the CDR3. Germline loops: CDR1 ENHRY, CDR2 SYGVKD. V was clipped by 2 bases and J by 7 bases, with 6 bases between them. In DNA form, the CDR3 reads TGTGCCATCAGTGAGCCCGGGGAGCAGTACTTC. Translated, it gives CAISEPGEQYF.

CDR3 sequence reads: CASSESGYSNQPQHF. The DNA of the CDR3 is TGTGCCAGCAGCGAGTCAGGGTATAGCAATCAGCCCCAGCATTTT. The gene calls are TRBV9 and TRBJ1-5; D perhaps matches TRBD1 (5 bases). The CDR3 runs 15 residues. V shed 3 bases and J shed 0 bases, with 10 bases lying between them. The germline CDR1 and CDR2 sequences are SGDLS and YYNGEE.

J is TRBJ1-3 and V is TRBV6-4, with 8 bases matching TRBD1. Germline loops: CDR1 MRHNA, CDR2 SNTAGT. The CDR3 extends over 15 amino acids. J lost 0 bases, V lost 4 bases, and 2 bases had no gene match. In DNA form, the CDR3 reads TGTGCCAGCAGTGGACAGGGGTCCTCTGGAAACACCATATATTTT. Translating gives CASSGQGSSGNTIYF.

J is TRBJ2-5 and V is TRBV4-1; 11 nucleotides line up with TRBD2. CDR1 MGHRA and CDR2 YSYEKL come from the germline V gene. The CDR3 spans 17 residues. V was clipped by 0 bases and J by 5 bases; unmatched bases: 8. The CDR3 loop reads CASSQEGASGGLETQYF. CDR3 coding DNA: TGCGCCAGCAGCCAAGAAGGGGCTAGCGGGGGGCTCGAGACCCAGTACTTC.

The sample holds one count of this clone. The DNA is left out, because the CDR3 cannot be placed on it with certainty; the CDR3 is given as TCRdb lists it. The genes are TRBV10-3 and TRBJ1-2. The CDR3 has 14 residues if both end residues are counted. Germline V gene lookup returns CDR1 ENHRY and CDR2 SYGVKD. The CDR3 is CAISSSGSDYGYTF.